This T cell receptor (beta chain) originates from a study of beta chain features in type 1 diabetes (dated by TCRdb to the late 2010s). For the wider study: Mean age, gender distribution, total cell number and subset yield did not differ between patients and healthy donors. A total of roughly 98,000,000 sorted cells were examined across all samples, and RNA yield correlated strongly with the number of cells per subset. The study compared the TCRB repertoires of sorted circulating CD4+ T cell subsets in recently diagnosed type 1 diabetes patients with those in matched healthy donors. Regulatory and stem cell-like memory subsets were obtained from only 8 patients and roughly 8 healthy donors, while naive and central memory subsets were obtained from all 30 or so donors. General findings and caveats noted by the study authors: PCR might favor shorter templates, but patient and control samples were amplified and corrected together, so any skew would affect both groups equally. Fewer insertions and more nucleotide deletions at VDJ recombination sites were observed in patients with type 1 diabetes, implying thymic rearrangement abnormalities. In all four CD4+ subsets, TCRB CDR3 length was moderately but significantly shorter in type 1 diabetes patients. Because the HLA sub-analyses included only small numbers of individuals, any influence of HLA type on TCRB rearrangement was left unresolved. Naive, central memory and regulatory TCRB repertoires appeared more similar among patients than among healthy donors. Because cDNA was sequenced instead of genomic DNA, activated cells with high expression could be over-represented, although the groups did not differ in activation or CD3 levels.

The High Capacity cDNA Reverse Transcription Kit was used to reverse transcribe all of the isolated RNA, meaning that expressed TCRB transcripts were what got sequenced. Naive, central memory and regulatory T cell samples underwent deep immunoSEQ sequencing, averaging around 3.9 million total reads per sample. Sorted cells were lysed in RLT buffer, and RNA was extracted using DNase-treated RNeasy Micro or Mini kits according to cell number. To prevent cross-contamination, each cell subset was processed individually, whereas patient and healthy donor samples were processed jointly. Using the immunoSEQ multiplex PCR, TCRB sequences were amplified from cDNA into 87-bp fragments spanning the CDR3 region. Sequencing of the amplicons was performed on the Illumina HiSeq platform. The authors' pipeline ran thus. Synthetic template baselines were used to correct PCR bias computationally, reads within Hamming distance 2 were collapsed, and singletons that could not be merged were discarded. Reads were aligned to IMGT to assign V, D and J genes, CDR3 length, and insertions or deletions at six rearrangement sites. Within each subset, clonotype counts were normalized to sorted cell number, after which true diversity and Gini coefficients were computed with the tcR R package. Repertoire sharing was quantified using the overlap coefficient calculated on TCRB nucleotide sequences. As a proxy for the pre-selection repertoire, out-of-frame TCRB sequences from naive cells were analyzed. TCRdb mirrors the immuneACCESS table, restricted to in-frame sequences. Some clones are absent from its copies; in checked studies, under half trace to an unresolved V gene, and the reason for the others is unknown. For V, J and clone size, that table is used; D and trimming come from the DNA. The sample has about 400,000 clones on record, about 12% of them singletons. The ten largest clones add up to around 0.015% of the sample.

Trimming at the junction amounts to 2 bases on V and 8 bases on J, and the germline ends lie 12 bases apart. The germline V gene gives CDR1 as MNHEY and CDR2 as SVGAGI. The CDR3 sequence holds 14 residues, the cysteine and phenylalanine included. The retained sequence is limited to the CDR3, 42 bases, with the frame set at the first base. This clone has a handful of counts. What antigen it recognizes has not been identified. Base-call qualities are not available, and no considerably larger clone is one nucleotide away. Each donor gave one peripheral blood draw, averaging approximately 0.11 L, which was collected into heparinised tubes. A BD FACSAria II was used to sort naive, central memory, regulatory and stem cell-like memory CD4+ T cells with a panel that included CD45RO, CCR7, CD25, CD127, CD95 and CD27. Every sorted population had a purity above 95%. PBMCs were isolated right away by Lymphoprep density gradient centrifugation and were stained directly, without culture. So that batch effects would be minimized, each experiment stained and sorted samples in pairs, pairing one healthy donor with one patient.

This receptor was identified in a man younger than 30 in good health. The rearranged chain carries TRBV6-5 and TRBJ1-4, with the D gene uncertain. The specimen sequenced was naive CD4+ T cells from blood. This sample's cell subset or site label indicates: true naive CD4+ T cells. This receptor carries the CDR3 CASSYHGVGEKLFF. The sequenced DNA: TGTGCCAGCAGTTACCACGGGGTGGGCGAAAAACTGTTTTTT.